This T cell receptor beta chain was identified during a study of CD8 T cells in Susac syndrome. This CDR3 is 13 amino acids long. V was trimmed by 5 bases and J by 3 bases, leaving 10 bases between them. On this clonotype itself: The antigen is unknown.

Reverse transcription of 0.5 to 1 ug RNA was carried out with random hexamers. TCRdb recomputed calls from the immunoSEQ multiplex PCR reads with MiXCR, one row per CDR3 protein. The sample holds around 270,000 distinct CDR3 sequences, about 91% seen once. Study outcomes and limitations: An acknowledgment was made by the study that its TCR sequencing and HLA analysis involved relatively few individuals.

Sequenced material: CD8+ T cells from PBMCs. This TCR derives from a human donor with multiple sclerosis. V gene TRBV12-3 or TRBV12-4 combines with J gene TRBJ1-2; possible D gene TRBD1, 5 bases. CDR3 in amino acids: CASSPGTHYGYTF. In DNA, the CDR3 is TGTGCCAGCAGTCCGGGGACTCACTATGGCTACACCTTC.